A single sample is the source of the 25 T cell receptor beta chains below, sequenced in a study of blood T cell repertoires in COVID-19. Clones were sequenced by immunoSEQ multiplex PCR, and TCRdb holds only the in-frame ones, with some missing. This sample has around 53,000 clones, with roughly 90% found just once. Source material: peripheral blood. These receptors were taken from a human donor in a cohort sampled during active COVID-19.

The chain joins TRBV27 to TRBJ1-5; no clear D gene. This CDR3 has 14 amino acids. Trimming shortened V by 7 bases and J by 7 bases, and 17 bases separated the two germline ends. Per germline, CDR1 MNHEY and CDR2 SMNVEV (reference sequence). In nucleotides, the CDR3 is TGTGCCAGCATCCCCACCCCAGGCAGGCAGCCCCAGCATTTT. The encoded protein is CASIPTPGRQPQHF.

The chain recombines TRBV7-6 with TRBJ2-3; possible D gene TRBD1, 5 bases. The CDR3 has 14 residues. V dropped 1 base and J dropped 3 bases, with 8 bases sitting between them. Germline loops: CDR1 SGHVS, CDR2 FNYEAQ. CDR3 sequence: CASSLEGWTDTQYF. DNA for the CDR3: TGTGCCAGCAGCTTAGAGGGGTGGACAGATACGCAGTATTTT. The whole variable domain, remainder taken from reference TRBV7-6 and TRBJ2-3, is GAGVSQSPRYKVTKRGQDVALRCDPISGHVSLYWYRQALGQGPEFLTYFNYEAQQDKSGLPNDRFSAERPEGSISTLTIQRTEQRDSAMYRCASSLEGWTDTQYFGPGTRLTVL.

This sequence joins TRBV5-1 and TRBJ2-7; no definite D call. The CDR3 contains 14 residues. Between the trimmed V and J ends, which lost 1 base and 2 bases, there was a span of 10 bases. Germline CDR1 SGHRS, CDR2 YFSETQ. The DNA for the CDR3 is TGCGCCAGCAGCTTGACCGTCAGCGCCTACGAGCAGTACTTC. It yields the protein CASSLTVSAYEQYF.

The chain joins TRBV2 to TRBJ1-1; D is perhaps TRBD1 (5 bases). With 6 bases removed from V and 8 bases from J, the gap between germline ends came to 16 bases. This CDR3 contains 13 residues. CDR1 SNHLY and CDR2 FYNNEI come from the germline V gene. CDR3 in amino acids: CASRSLLGEEAFF. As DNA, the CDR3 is TGTGCCAGCAGAAGTCTTTTAGGGGAAGAAGCTTTCTTT.

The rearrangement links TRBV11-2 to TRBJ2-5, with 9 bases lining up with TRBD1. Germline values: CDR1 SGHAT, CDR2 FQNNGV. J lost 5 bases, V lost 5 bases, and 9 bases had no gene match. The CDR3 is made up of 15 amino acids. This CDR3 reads CASSVRDRDLETQYF. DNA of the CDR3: TGTGCCAGCAGCGTCCGGGACAGGGATCTGGAGACCCAGTACTTC.

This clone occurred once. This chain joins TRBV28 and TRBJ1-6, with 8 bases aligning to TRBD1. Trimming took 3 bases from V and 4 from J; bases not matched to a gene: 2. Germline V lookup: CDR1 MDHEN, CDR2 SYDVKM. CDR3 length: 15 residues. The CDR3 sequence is CASSLQGAYNSPLHF. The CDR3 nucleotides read TGTGCCAGCAGTTTGCAGGGGGCTTATAATTCACCCCTCCACTTT.

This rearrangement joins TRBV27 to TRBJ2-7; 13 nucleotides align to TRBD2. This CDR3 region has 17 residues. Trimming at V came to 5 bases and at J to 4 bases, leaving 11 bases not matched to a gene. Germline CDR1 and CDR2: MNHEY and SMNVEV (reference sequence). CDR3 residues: CASSPTPTSGRIYEQYF. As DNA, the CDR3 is TGTGCCAGCAGTCCAACCCCGACTAGCGGGAGGATTTACGAGCAGTACTTC.

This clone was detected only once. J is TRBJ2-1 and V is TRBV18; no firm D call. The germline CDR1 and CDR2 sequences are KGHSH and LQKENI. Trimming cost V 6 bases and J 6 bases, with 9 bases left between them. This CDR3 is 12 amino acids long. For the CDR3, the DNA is TGTGCCAGCTCCACTCGTCTCAATGAGCAGTTCTTC. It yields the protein CASSTRLNEQFF.

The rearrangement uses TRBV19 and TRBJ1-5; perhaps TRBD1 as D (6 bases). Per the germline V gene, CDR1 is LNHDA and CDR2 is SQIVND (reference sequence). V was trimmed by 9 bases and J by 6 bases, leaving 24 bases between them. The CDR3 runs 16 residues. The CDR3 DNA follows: TGTGCCAGCTCTCTCAGGACGGGGGGCGAAAGTCAGCCCCAGCATTTT. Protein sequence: CASSLRTGGESQPQHF.

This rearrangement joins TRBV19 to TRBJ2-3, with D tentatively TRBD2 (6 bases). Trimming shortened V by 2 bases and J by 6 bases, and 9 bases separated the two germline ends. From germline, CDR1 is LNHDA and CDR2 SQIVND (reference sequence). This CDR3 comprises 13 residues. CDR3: CASSIFGGDTQYF. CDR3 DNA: TGTGCCAGTAGTATATTTGGAGGGGATACGCAGTATTTT.

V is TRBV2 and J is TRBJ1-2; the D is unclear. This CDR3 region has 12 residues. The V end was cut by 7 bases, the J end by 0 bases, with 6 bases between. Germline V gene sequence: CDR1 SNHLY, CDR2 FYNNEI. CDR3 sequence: CASIIANYGYTF. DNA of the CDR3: TGTGCCAGCATTATTGCTAACTATGGCTACACCTTC. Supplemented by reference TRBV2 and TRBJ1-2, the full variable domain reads EPEVTQTPSHQVTQMGQEVILRCVPISNHLYFYWYRQILGQKVEFLVSFYNNEISEKSEIFDDQFSVERPDGSNFTLKIRSTKLEDSAMYFCASIIANYGYTFGSGTRLTVV.

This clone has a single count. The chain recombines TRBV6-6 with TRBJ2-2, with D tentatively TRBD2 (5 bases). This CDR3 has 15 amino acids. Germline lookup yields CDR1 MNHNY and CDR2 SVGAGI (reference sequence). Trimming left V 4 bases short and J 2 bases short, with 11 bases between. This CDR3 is CASSLMGSNTGELFF. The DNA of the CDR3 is TGTGCCAGCAGTTTGATGGGGAGTAACACCGGGGAGCTGTTTTTT.

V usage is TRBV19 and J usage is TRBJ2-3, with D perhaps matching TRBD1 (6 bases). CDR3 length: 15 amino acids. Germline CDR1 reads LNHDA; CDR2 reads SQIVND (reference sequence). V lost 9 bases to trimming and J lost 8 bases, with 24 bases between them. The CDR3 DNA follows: TGTGCCAGCCGGAACCGGGACACCTGGACGGGTACGCAGTATTTT. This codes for CASRNRDTWTGTQYF.

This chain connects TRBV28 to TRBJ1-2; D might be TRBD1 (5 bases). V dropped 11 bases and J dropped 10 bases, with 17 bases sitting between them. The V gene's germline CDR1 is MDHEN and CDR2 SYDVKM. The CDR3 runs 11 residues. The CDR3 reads CAGSQGRDYTF. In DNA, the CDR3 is TGTGCCGGTTCCCAGGGCAGAGACTACACCTTC.

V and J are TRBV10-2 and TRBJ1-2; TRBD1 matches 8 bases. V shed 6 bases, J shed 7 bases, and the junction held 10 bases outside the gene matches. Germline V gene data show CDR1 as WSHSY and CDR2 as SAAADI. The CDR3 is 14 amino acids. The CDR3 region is CASRDRVLSGGYTF. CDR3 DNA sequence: TGCGCCAGCAGGGACAGGGTTCTTTCGGGTGGCTACACCTTC.

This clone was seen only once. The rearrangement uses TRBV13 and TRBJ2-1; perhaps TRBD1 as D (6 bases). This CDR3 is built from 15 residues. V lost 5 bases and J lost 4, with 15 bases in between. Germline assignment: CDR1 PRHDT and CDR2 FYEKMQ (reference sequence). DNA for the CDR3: TGTGCCAGCAGCAGTACCGGGACAAAGTACAATGAGCAGTTCTTC. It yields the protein CASSSTGTKYNEQFF.

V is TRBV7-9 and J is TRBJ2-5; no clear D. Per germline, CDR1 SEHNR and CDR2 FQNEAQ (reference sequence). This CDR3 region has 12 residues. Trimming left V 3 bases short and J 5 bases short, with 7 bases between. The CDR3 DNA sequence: TGTGCCAGCAGCTTCCCGAGGGAGACCCAGTACTTC. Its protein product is CASSFPRETQYF.

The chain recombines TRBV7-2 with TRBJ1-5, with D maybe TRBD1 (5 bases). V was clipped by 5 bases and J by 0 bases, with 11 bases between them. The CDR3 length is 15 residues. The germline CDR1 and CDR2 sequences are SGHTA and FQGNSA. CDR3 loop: CASSRDGHSNQPQHF. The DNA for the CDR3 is TGTGCCAGCAGCCGTGACGGACATAGCAATCAGCCCCAGCATTTT.

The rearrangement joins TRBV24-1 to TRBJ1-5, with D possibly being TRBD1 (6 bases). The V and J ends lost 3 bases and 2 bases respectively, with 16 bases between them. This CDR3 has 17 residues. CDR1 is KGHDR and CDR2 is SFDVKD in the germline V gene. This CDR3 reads CATSDPNTDSRNQPQHF. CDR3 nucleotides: TGTGCCACCAGTGATCCGAATACGGACAGCCGCAATCAGCCCCAGCATTTT.

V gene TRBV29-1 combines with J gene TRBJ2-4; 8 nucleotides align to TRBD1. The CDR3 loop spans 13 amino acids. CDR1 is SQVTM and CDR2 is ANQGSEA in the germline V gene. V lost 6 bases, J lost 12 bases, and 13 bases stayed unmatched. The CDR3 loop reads CSVPDREGRTQYF. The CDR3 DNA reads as TGCAGCGTCCCGGACAGGGAAGGAAGAACTCAGTACTTC. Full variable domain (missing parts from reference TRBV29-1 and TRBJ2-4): SAVISQKPSRDICQRGTSLTIQCQVDSQVTMMFWYRQQPGQSLTLIATANQGSEATYESGFVIDKFPISRPNLTFSTLTVSNMSPEDSSIYLCSVPDREGRTQYFGAGTRLSVL.

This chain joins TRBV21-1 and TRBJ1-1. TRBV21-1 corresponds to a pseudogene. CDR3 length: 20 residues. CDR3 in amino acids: CASSRKGGALRQRENTEAFF. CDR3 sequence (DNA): TGTGCCAGCAGTAGAAAAGGGGGGGCCCTAAGACAGCGAGAGAACACTGAAGCTTTCTTT.

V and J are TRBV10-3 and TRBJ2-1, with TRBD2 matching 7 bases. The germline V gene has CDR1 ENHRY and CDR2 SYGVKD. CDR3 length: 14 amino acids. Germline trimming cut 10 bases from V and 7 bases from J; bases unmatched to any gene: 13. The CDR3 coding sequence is TGTGCCACCCAAAGCGGGGAGTCTGGAAATGAGCAGTTCTTC. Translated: CATQSGESGNEQFF.

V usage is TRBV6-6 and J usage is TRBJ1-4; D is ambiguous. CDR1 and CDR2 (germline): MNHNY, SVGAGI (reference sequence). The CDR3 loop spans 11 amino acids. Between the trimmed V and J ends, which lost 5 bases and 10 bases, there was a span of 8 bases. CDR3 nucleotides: TGTGCCAGCAGTCTCGCCGGAAAACTGTTTTTT. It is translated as CASSLAGKLFF.

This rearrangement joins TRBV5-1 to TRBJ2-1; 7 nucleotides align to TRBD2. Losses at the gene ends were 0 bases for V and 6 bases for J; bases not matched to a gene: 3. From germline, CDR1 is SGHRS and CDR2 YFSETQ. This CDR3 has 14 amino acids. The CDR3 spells CASSLGLAPNEQFF. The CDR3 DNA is TGCGCCAGCAGCTTGGGACTAGCCCCCAATGAGCAGTTCTTC.

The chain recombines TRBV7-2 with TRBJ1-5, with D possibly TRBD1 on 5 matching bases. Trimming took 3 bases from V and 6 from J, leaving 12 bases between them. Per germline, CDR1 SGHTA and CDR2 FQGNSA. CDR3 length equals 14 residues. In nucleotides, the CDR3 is TGTGCCAGCAGCTTGACAGTAACCGGTCAGCCCCAGCATTTT. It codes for CASSLTVTGQPQHF.